The subject of this entry is one T cell receptor (beta chain). No antigen is known for it. The sample is drawn from a study of shared clonotypes between healthy human individuals. General study findings and limits: Naive subsets generally exceeded memory subsets in estimated richness.

The germline gives CDR1 SGHRS, CDR2 YFSETQ. The V gene lost 7 bases and the J gene lost 2 bases, with 15 bases spanning the gap. The CDR3 length is 14 residues. Naive-designated CD8 cells lacked CD45RO, were positively enriched for CCR7, and omitted terminally differentiated effector memory CD45RA+ cells. Profiled with immunoSEQ multiplex PCR; TCRdb holds only in-frame clones, not every one. The table shows around 600,000 clones, with approximately 95% occurring only once. Sequencing used naive CD8+ T cells sorted from blood. The V and J genes are TRBV5-1 and TRBJ1-1, with D unresolved. The sequence was obtained from a woman aged 25-40 years in good health. The DNA for the CDR3 is TGCGCCAGCGCCTTGGCAGGATACAACACTGAAGCTTTCTTT. The encoded protein is CASALAGYNTEAFF.